This T cell receptor (beta chain) is drawn from a study of PD-L1 blockade in urothelial cancer. Looking at the study overall: Men with urothelial cancer arising in the bladder made up most of the roughly 30 patients. Reported median T cell count for blood samples was some 140,000. Blood was analyzed 3 weeks (second dose) and 6 weeks after treatment start. Study outcomes and limitations: Better survival was forecast by a pretreatment blood TCR clonality below the median.

Sample time point: pretreatment peripheral blood. Per the germline V gene, CDR1 is MDHEN and CDR2 is SYDVKM. The V end lost 6 bases, the J end lost 3 bases, and 14 bases lay between the germline ends. The CDR3 extends over 15 amino acids. This clone was detected a few times. The antigen is not known. Libraries were prepared by immunoSEQ multiplex PCR; TCRdb keeps only in-frame clonotypes and omits some of them. Here the sample spans tens of thousands of clones, roughly 89% being singletons. The receptor was derived from a woman between 65 and 79 years old with urothelial cancer. This chain uses TRBV28 with TRBJ2-2; D gene uncertain. Sample: PBMCs, taken around atezolizumab (anti-PD-L1) treatment. The DNA of the CDR3 is TGTGCCAGCAGGTCCCATGGGCCGGACACCGGGGAGCTGTTTTTT. Translated: CASRSHGPDTGELFF.